This T cell receptor (beta chain) was recovered during a study of T and B cells in COVID-19 patients. V shed 4 bases, J shed 0 bases, and the junction held 3 bases outside the gene matches. The CDR3 extends over 15 amino acids. Germline values: CDR1 SGHTA, CDR2 FQGNSA. Each TRB amplification used roughly 230-550 ng of genomic DNA from blood. Multiplex PCR with BIOMED2 TRB-A/B primer pools amplified TRB rearrangements. TCRdb itself ran the multiplex PCR reads through MiXCR, one entry per CDR3 protein. The table records about 3,300 distinct CDR3 sequences, 21% of them present only once. Material: blood. The receptor comes from a human donor with active COVID-19. This chain connects TRBV7-2 to TRBJ1-3, with 7 positions matching TRBD1. CDR3 protein: CASSSRGNSGNTIYF. In nucleotides, the CDR3 is TGTGCCAGCAGCTCCAGGGGGAACTCTGGAAACACCATATATTTT.